Presented here are 7 T cell receptor beta chains from one specimen sequenced in a study of shared clonotypes between healthy human individuals. Using immunoSEQ multiplex PCR, the repertoire was profiled, and TCRdb retains in-frame clones only, with some absent. The data contain roughly 1,500,000 clones, approximately 98.5% of them singletons. The sequencing input was naive CD4+ T cells sorted from blood. The subset here: CD45RA+ positively selected. Receptor source: a man aged 25-40 years in good health.

The V gene is TRBV14, the J gene TRBJ2-1; D may be TRBD1 or TRBD2 (5 bases each). V lost 4 bases and J 0 bases, leaving 10 bases between the germline ends. CDR3 size: 15 residues. Germline CDR1 reads SGHDN; CDR2 reads FVKESK. The CDR3 protein is CASSLGTVSYNEQFF. In nucleotides, the CDR3 is TGTGCCAGCAGCCTCGGGACGGTCTCCTACAATGAGCAGTTCTTC. Complete variable domain (other parts from reference TRBV14 and TRBJ2-1): EAGVTQFPSHSVIEKGQTVTLRCDPISGHDNLYWYRRVMGKEIKFLLHFVKESKQDESGMPNNRFLAERTGGTYSTLKVQPAELEDSGVYFCASSLGTVSYNEQFFGPGTRLTVL.

The chain uses TRBV6-1 and TRBJ2-1; 9 bases match TRBD1. This CDR3 region has 15 residues. V trimming: 4 bases; J trimming: 7 bases; junction bases outside the gene matches: 8. The germline gives CDR1 MNHNS, CDR2 SASEGT. This CDR3 is CASSGRDRVINEQFF. For the CDR3, the DNA is TGTGCCAGCAGTGGACGGGACAGGGTGATTAATGAGCAGTTCTTC.

The DNA for the CDR3 is TGTGCCAGCAGCCCCCGGGAGAGCGCGACACTCTCCTACGAGCAGTACTTC. Encoded protein: CASSPRESATLSYEQYF. The chain couples TRBV7-8 to TRBJ2-7; D possibly corresponds to TRBD2 (6 bases). The germline gives CDR1 SGHVS, CDR2 FQNEAQ. The CDR3 has 17 amino acids. V shed 5 bases and J shed 0 bases, with 20 bases lying between them. Full variable domain (outside the CDR3, taken from reference TRBV7-8 and TRBJ2-7): GAGVSQSPRYKVAKRGQDVALRCDPISGHVSLFWYQQALGQGPEFLTYFQNEAQLDKSGLPSDRFFAERPEGSVSTLKIQRTQQEDSAVYLCASSPRESATLSYEQYFGPGTRLTVT.

This rearrangement joins TRBV6-4 to TRBJ2-7, with D hard to call. The CDR3 has 14 residues. CDR1 and CDR2 from the germline V gene are MRHNA and SNTAGT. V was pared by 2 bases and J by 0 bases, with 8 bases between. Here the CDR3 DNA reads TGTGCCAGCAGTGACGCCGGAAGCTCCTACGAGCAGTACTTC. The encoded protein is CASSDAGSSYEQYF.

The V and J genes are TRBV7-3 and TRBJ2-1; 16 bases match TRBD2. V gave up 5 bases and J gave up 6 bases; unmatched junction bases: 7. Looked up from germline, CDR1 is SGHTA and CDR2 is FQGTGA. This CDR3 spans 17 amino acids. The CDR3 DNA sequence: TGTGCCAGCAGCAAGGGACTAGCGGGAGGGTTGCTCAATGAGCAGTTCTTC. It specifies CASSKGLAGGLLNEQFF.

The rearrangement joins TRBV10-2 to TRBJ1-4; D unresolved. In germline, CDR1 is WSHSY, CDR2 SAAADI. Trimming stripped 4 bases from V and 5 bases from J, with 8 bases between. This CDR3 spans 13 amino acids. Written as DNA, the CDR3 is TGCGCCAGCAGTGGAACCGGAAATGAAAAACTGTTTTTT. It yields the protein CASSGTGNEKLFF.

V gene TRBV5-5 combines with J gene TRBJ1-2, with D possibly being TRBD1 (5 bases). Germline-derived CDR1 and CDR2 are SGHKS and YYEKEE (reference sequence). The CDR3 totals 18 residues. V lost 1 base to trimming and J lost 0 bases, with 19 bases between them. DNA for the CDR3: TGTGCCAGCAGCTTGCGTACTGGGGCAGGAAGAACTAACTATGGCTACACCTTC. Its protein product is CASSLRTGAGRTNYGYTF.